This T cell receptor beta chain derives from a study of cytomegalovirus exposure and HLA in healthy donors. Germline assignment: CDR1 SNHLY and CDR2 FYNNEI. This CDR3 is 14 amino acids long. Unmatched junction bases numbered 4, after V lost 5 bases and J lost 5 bases. A multiplex PCR was run with 60 Vbeta primers and 13 Jbeta primers. Some clones are missing from TCRdb's copy, which holds only in-frame ones; the method was immunoSEQ multiplex PCR. The sample contains more than 85,000 clones, less than 80% of which appear only once. This TCR derives from a man aged 35-49 years in good health and CMV-seronegative. The chain joins TRBV2 to TRBJ2-7; 12 bases match TRBD2. The sequenced sample consisted of PBMCs. CDR3 sequence reads: CASSLTSGSHEQYF. The DNA for the CDR3 is TGTGCCAGCAGTCTGACTAGCGGGAGCCACGAGCAGTACTTC.